The rows below give T cell receptor beta chains drawn from one sample of a study of Ad26.COV2.S vaccination and SARS-CoV-2 variants. Profiling relied on immunoSEQ multiplex PCR, and the TCRdb table lists in-frame clones only, not all of them. The sample contains about 410,000 clones, approximately 86% of which appear only once. The sample in question was peripheral blood, obtained in a trial of Ad26.COV2.S vaccine versus placebo. These receptors were taken from a person between 18 and 65 years old who received the Ad26.COV2.S COVID-19 vaccine or a placebo. Both conserved end residues are part of each CDR3. The D gene is left open where the match is weak. Expanded clones get a size class; other rows say once, few or many, or leave the size out.

abundance,v_gene,j_gene,d_gene,CDR3nt,CDR3aa
.,TRBV6-2/TRBV6-3,TRBJ1-1,.,TGTGCCAGCAGTTACTCGATCGAGGGAAACCCAATGAACACTGAAGCTTTCTTT,CASSYSIEGNPMNTEAFF
.,TRBV5-1,TRBJ2-5,.,TGCGCCAGCAGCAAAATGTTATCGGAGACCCAGTACTTC,CASSKMLSETQYF
.,TRBV29-1,TRBJ1-1,.,TGCAGCGCCGACGGCGGGAACACTGAAGCTTTCTTT,CSADGGNTEAFF
.,TRBV11-2,TRBJ1-2,.,TGTGCCAGCAGCTTAGATAACAGTTCTGGCTACACCTTC,CASSLDNSSGYTF
.,TRBV9,TRBJ1-1,TRBD1,TGTGCCAGCAGCGGGGGACAGGCAAAGAACACTGAAGCTTTCTTT,CASSGGQAKNTEAFF
.,TRBV7-9,TRBJ1-6,TRBD1,TGTGCCAGCAGCGCAGGGGACAGGGCACCCCTCCACTTT,CASSAGDRAPLHF
.,TRBV7-6,TRBJ2-7,TRBD1,TGTGCCAGCAGCTCAACGGCACAGGGGGGCTTTTACGAGCAGTACTTC,CASSSTAQGGFYEQYF
.,TRBV19,TRBJ1-2,.,TGTGCCAGTAGTATCCTCGGGGCGTATGGCTACACCTTC,CASSILGAYGYTF
.,TRBV27,TRBJ2-2,TRBD1,TGTGCCAGCAGTATTCCGACGGTCAGGGGGACCGGGGAGCTGTTTTTT,CASSIPTVRGTGELFF
.,TRBV3-1/TRBV3-2,TRBJ2-7,TRBD1,TGTGCCAGCAGCCAAGGACAGGGGAGCGAGCAGTACTTC,CASSQGQGSEQYF
once,TRBV21-1,TRBJ2-1,.,TGTGCCAGCAGCAAACACGGACAGGATGAGCAGTTCTTC,CASSKHGQDEQFF
.,TRBV9,TRBJ2-3,.,TGTGCCAGCAGCACCACTCCGGGACGTACACCAGATACGCAGTATTTT,CASSTTPGRTPDTQYF
.,TRBV5-1,TRBJ2-5,TRBD1,TGCGCCAGCAGCCCAACACCGACAGGGGACCAAGAGACCCAGTACTTC,CASSPTPTGDQETQYF
.,TRBV7-6,TRBJ1-4,.,TGTGCCAGCAGCTTACTTCGGGGTCAGGGTGAAAAACTGTTTTTT,CASSLLRGQGEKLFF
.,TRBV7-8,TRBJ2-1,TRBD2,TGTGCCAGCAGTTCAAGTGAGCGGGGGGGCCTTAGCTCCTACAATGAGCAGTTCTTC,CASSSSERGGLSSYNEQFF
.,TRBV10-2,TRBJ1-2,.,TGCGCCAGCAGTTTCACAAGGGGAGAGTCGGGCTACACCTTC,CASSFTRGESGYTF
.,TRBV7-9,TRBJ2-3,TRBD2,TGTGCCAGCAGCCCCTCGGGCGGGGGGACAGATACGCAGTATTTT,CASSPSGGGTDTQYF
.,TRBV10-1,TRBJ2-1,TRBD2,TGCGCCAGCAGTGAAGGACTAGCGGGGGTGGATGAGCAGTTCTTC,CASSEGLAGVDEQFF
.,TRBV6-5,TRBJ1-1,.,TGTGCCAGCAGGGTGGGGACTGAAGCTTTCTTT,CASRVGTEAFF
.,TRBV4-1,TRBJ2-7,TRBD2,TGCGCCAGCAGCCAAGGAGTCGGGGGGGGCTACGAGCAGTACTTC,CASSQGVGGGYEQYF
.,TRBV5-1,TRBJ2-2,.,TGCGCCAGCAGCTTGCCACCCGGGGAGCTGTTTTTT,CASSLPPGELFF
.,TRBV5-6,TRBJ1-1,.,TGTGCCAGCAGCCACAGGGAGTCCAACACTGAAGCTTTCTTT,CASSHRESNTEAFF
.,TRBV3-1/TRBV3-2,TRBJ2-5,.,TGTGCCAGCAGCCAAGGGCAAGAGACCCAGTACTTC,CASSQGQETQYF
.,TRBV4-2,TRBJ1-4,TRBD1,TGTGCCAGCAGCCTGGAGGGACAGGGAAGTGAAAAACTGTTTTTT,CASSLEGQGSEKLFF
.,TRBV6-1,TRBJ1-5,.,TGTGCCAGCAGTGAACAGGGGACCTTTAGCAATCAGCCCCAGCATTTT,CASSEQGTFSNQPQHF
.,TRBV6-5,TRBJ1-4,.,TGTGCCAGCAGTTACGGGGGCTGGAATGAAAAACTGTTTTTT,CASSYGGWNEKLFF
once,TRBV20-1,TRBJ2-3,.,TGCAGTGGGGAAGGCACAGATACGCAGTATTTT,CSGEGTDTQYF
.,TRBV20-1,TRBJ1-2,.,TGCAGTGCTAGTCGGACAGTTAACTATGGCTACGGGGTAGACACCTTC,CSASRTVNYGYGVDTF
.,TRBV29-1,TRBJ1-2,.,TGCAGCGTTCCCCGGGAGGGCAACTATGGCTACACCTTC,CSVPREGNYGYTF
.,TRBV29-1,TRBJ2-7,TRBD1,TGCAGCGTTGACGGGGCCGGGACAGAATCCTACGAGCAGTACTTC,CSVDGAGTESYEQYF
once,TRBV12-3/TRBV12-4,TRBJ1-2,.,TGTGCCAGCAGTCCCGGGGGAAACTATGGCTACACCTTC,CASSPGGNYGYTF
.,TRBV3-1/TRBV3-2,TRBJ2-1,TRBD2,TGTGCCAGCAGCCAAGGGACTAGCGGGGGGCTAGAGCAGTTCTTC,CASSQGTSGGLEQFF
.,TRBV7-6,TRBJ1-5,.,TGTGCCAGCAGCTTAGCGATGGGGGAAAAGGGCAATCAGCCCCAGCATTTT,CASSLAMGEKGNQPQHF
.,TRBV19,TRBJ1-1,TRBD1,TGTGCCAGTAGTACTAGGAGACAGGGAACTGAAGCTTTCTTT,CASSTRRQGTEAFF
.,TRBV5-4,TRBJ2-3,.,TGTGCCAGCAGGTACTTCGGGGGTTCCACAGATACGCAGTATTTT,CASRYFGGSTDTQYF
.,TRBV6-5,TRBJ1-6,TRBD1,TGTGCCAGCAGTTTCCAGGGACAGGGAAAAAATTCACCCCTCCACTTT,CASSFQGQGKNSPLHF
.,TRBV13,TRBJ2-6,TRBD1,TGTGCCAGCAGCTGGGACAGGGGGCTATCTGGGGCCAACGTCCTGACTTTC,CASSWDRGLSGANVLTF
.,TRBV4-3,TRBJ2-1,.,TGCGCCAGCAGCCAAACCGGGGGCAATGAGCAGTTCTTC,CASSQTGGNEQFF
.,TRBV2,TRBJ2-3,TRBD2,TGTGCCAGCAGTCCGACTAGCGGGGTGGCAGATACGCAGTATTTT,CASSPTSGVADTQYF
.,TRBV19,TRBJ2-3,TRBD2,TGTGCCAGTAGCCATGGGCAGCGGGGGGGTGGAGATACGCAGTATTTT,CASSHGQRGGGDTQYF
.,TRBV10-3,TRBJ2-1,.,TGTGCCATCAGCGAGAGGCTACACAATGAGCAGTTCTTC,CAISERLHNEQFF
.,TRBV2,TRBJ2-6,.,TGTGCCAGCAGTGAAGAACGCTCTGGGGCCAACGTCCTGACTTTC,CASSEERSGANVLTF
.,TRBV4-3,TRBJ2-3,TRBD1,TGCGCCAGCAGCCAGGGGACAGGACCCACAGATACGCAGTATTTT,CASSQGTGPTDTQYF
.,TRBV10-2,TRBJ1-5,TRBD1,TGCGCCAGCCACGGACAGGGCCTCAATCAGCCCCAGCATTTT,CASHGQGLNQPQHF
.,TRBV5-6,TRBJ1-2,.,TGTGCCAGCAGGACAGATAACTATGGCTACACCTTC,CASRTDNYGYTF
.,TRBV6-4,TRBJ2-7,TRBD1,TGTGCCAGTTTACAGGGGATTTCCTACGAGCAGTACTTC,CASLQGISYEQYF
.,TRBV7-2,TRBJ2-7,TRBD1,TGTGCCAGCAGCTTAGTAACGTCAGGGGGCCACGAGCAGTACTTC,CASSLVTSGGHEQYF
.,TRBV13,TRBJ1-1,.,TGTGCCAGCTCACCCAGGGGTCATATTGAAGCTTTCTTT,CASSPRGHIEAFF
.,TRBV7-8,TRBJ2-3,TRBD2,TGTGCCAGCAGCTTAGTGAAAGTGGTAGCGGGGGGGCCGCGGACAGATACGCAGTATTTT,CASSLVKVVAGGPRTDTQYF
.,TRBV20-1,TRBJ1-2,.,TGCAGTGCAGCCACCAACTATGGCTACACCTTC,CSAATNYGYTF
.,TRBV20-1,TRBJ1-3,.,TGCAGTGCCGCGGAAGGGGACACCATATATTTT,CSAAEGDTIYF
.,TRBV7-2,TRBJ2-3,TRBD2,TGTGCCAGCAGCTTAGTAGCGGGGAACCCAGATACGCAGTATTTT,CASSLVAGNPDTQYF
.,TRBV5-1,TRBJ1-2,.,TGCGCCAGCAGTGACGACGCTAACTATGGCTACACCTTC,CASSDDANYGYTF
.,TRBV5-1,TRBJ2-7,.,TGCGCCAGCAGCTTGGGGCCATCTGAGATTCCCTACGAGCAGTACTTC,CASSLGPSEIPYEQYF
.,TRBV6-2/TRBV6-3,TRBJ2-7,.,TGTGCCAGCAGTTCGCCTCTGGGGGTCGAGCAGTACTTC,CASSSPLGVEQYF